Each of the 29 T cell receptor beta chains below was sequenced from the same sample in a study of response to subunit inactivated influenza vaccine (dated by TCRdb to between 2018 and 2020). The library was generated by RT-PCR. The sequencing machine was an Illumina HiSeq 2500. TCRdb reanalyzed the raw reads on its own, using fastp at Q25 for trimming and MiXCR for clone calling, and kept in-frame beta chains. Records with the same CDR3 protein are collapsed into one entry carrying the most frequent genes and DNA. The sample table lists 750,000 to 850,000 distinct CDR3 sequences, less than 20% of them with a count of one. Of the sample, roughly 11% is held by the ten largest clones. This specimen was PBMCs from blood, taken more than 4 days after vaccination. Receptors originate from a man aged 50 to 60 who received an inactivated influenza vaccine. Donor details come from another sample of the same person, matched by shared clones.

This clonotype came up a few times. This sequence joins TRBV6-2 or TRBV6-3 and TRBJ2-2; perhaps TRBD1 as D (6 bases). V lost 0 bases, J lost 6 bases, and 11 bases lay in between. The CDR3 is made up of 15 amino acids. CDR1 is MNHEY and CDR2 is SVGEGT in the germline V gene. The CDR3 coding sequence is TGTGCCAGCAGTTACTCACAGGGAAGCGCCGGGGAGCTGTTTTTT. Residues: CASSYSQGSAGELFF.

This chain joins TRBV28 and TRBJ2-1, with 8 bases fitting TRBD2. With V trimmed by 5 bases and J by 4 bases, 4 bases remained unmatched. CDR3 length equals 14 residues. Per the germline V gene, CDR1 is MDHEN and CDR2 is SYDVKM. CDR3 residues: CASSPGGAYNEQFF. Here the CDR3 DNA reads TGTGCCAGCAGTCCCGGGGGGGCGTACAATGAGCAGTTCTTC.

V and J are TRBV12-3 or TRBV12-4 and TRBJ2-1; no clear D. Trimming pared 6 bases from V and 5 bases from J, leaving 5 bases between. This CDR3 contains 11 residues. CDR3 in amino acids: CASSQNNEQFF. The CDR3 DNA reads TGTGCCAGCAGCCAGAACAATGAGCAGTTCTTC.

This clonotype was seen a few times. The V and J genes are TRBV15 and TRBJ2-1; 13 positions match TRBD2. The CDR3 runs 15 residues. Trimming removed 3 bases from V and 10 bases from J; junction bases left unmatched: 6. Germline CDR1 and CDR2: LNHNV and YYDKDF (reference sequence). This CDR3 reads CATSRGLAGSPEQFF. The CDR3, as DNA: TGTGCCACCAGCAGGGGACTAGCGGGATCCCCCGAGCAGTTCTTC. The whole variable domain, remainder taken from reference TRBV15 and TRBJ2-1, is DAMVIQNPRYQVTQFGKPVTLSCSQTLNHNVMYWYQQKSSQAPKLLFHYYDKDFNNEADTPDNFQSRRPNTSFCFLDIRSPGLGDTAMYLCATSRGLAGSPEQFFGPGTRLTVL.

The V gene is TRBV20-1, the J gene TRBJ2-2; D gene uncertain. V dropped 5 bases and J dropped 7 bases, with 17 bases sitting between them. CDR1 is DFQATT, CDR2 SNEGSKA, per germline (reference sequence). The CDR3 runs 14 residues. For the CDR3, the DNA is TGCAGTGCTCGACCAAACGGATTGAGCGGGGAGCTGTTTTTT. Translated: CSARPNGLSGELFF.

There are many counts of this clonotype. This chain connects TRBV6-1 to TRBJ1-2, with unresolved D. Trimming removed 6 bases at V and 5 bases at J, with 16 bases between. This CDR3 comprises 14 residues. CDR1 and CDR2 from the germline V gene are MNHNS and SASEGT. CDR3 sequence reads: CASSPQHPGYGYTF. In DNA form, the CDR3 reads TGTGCCAGCAGCCCCCAGCATCCCGGGTATGGCTACACCTTC.

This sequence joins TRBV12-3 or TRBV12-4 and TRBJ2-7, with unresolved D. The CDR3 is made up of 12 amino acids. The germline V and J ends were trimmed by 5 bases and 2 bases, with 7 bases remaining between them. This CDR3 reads CASSLPPYEQYF. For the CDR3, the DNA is TGTGCCAGCAGTCTCCCTCCCTACGAGCAGTACTTC.

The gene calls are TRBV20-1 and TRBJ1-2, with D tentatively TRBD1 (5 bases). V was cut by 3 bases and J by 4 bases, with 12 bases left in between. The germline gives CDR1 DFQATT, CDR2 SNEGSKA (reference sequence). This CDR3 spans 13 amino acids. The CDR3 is CSASETVVYGYTF. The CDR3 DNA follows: TGCAGTGCTAGCGAGACAGTCGTCTATGGCTACACCTTC.

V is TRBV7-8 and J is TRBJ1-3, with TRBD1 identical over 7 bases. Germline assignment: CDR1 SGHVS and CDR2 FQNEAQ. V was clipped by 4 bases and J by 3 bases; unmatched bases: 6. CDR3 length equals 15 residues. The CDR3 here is CASSSQGRGGNTIYF. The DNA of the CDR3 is TGTGCCAGCAGCTCACAGGGGAGAGGTGGAAACACCATATATTTT. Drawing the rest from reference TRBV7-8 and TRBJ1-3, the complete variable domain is GAGVSQSPRYKVAKRGQDVALRCDPISGHVSLFWYQQALGQGPEFLTYFQNEAQLDKSGLPSDRFFAERPEGSVSTLKIQRTQQEDSAVYLCASSSQGRGGNTIYFGEGSWLTVV.

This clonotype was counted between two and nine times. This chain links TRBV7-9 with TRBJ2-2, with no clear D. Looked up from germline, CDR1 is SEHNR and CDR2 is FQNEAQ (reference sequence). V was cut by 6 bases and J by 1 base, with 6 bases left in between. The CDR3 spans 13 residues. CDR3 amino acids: CASSVLNTGELFF. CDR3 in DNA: TGTGCCAGCAGTGTACTGAACACCGGGGAGCTGTTTTTT.

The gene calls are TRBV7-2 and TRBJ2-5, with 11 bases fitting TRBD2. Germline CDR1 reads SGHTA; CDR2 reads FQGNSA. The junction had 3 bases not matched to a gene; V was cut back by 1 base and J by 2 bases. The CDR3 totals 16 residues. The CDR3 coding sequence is TGTGCCAGCAGCTTAGGGACTAGCGGGTATCAAGAGACCCAGTACTTC. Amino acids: CASSLGTSGYQETQYF.

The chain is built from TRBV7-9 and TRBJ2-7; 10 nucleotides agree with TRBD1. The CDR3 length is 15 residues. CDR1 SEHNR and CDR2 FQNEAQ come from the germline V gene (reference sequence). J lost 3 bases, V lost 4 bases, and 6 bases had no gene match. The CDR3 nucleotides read TGTGCCAGCAGCTCAGCCGGGACAGGGGACTACGAGCAGTACTTC. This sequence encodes CASSSAGTGDYEQYF. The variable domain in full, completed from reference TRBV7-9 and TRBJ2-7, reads DTGVSQNPRHKITKRGQNVTFRCDPISEHNRLYWYRQTLGQGPEFLTYFQNEAQLEKSRLLSDRFSAERPKGSFSTLEIQRTEQGDSAMYLCASSSAGTGDYEQYFGPGTRLTVT.

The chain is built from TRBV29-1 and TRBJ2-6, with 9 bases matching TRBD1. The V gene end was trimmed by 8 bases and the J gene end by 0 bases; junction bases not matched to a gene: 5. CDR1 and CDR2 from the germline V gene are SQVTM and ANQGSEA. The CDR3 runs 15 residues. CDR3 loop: CSIRQGGSGANVLTF. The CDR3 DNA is TGCAGCATCAGACAGGGGGGCTCTGGGGCCAACGTCCTGACTTTC. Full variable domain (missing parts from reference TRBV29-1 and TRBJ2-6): SAVISQKPSRDICQRGTSLTIQCQVDSQVTMMFWYRQQPGQSLTLIATANQGSEATYESGFVIDKFPISRPNLTFSTLTVSNMSPEDSSIYLCSIRQGGSGANVLTFGAGSRLTVL.

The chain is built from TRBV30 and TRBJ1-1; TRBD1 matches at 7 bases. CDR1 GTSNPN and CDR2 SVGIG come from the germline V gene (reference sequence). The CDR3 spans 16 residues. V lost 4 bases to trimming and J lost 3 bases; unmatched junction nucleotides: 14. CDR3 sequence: CAWKPGQIFVHTEAFF. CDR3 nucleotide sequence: TGTGCCTGGAAACCGGGACAGATCTTTGTACACACTGAAGCTTTCTTT.

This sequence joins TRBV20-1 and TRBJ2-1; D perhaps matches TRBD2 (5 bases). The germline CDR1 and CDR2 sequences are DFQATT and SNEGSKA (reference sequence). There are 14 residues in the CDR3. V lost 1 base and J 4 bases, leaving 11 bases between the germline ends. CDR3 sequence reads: CSARGRTDYNEQFF. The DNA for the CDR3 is TGCAGTGCTAGAGGAAGGACTGATTACAATGAGCAGTTCTTC.

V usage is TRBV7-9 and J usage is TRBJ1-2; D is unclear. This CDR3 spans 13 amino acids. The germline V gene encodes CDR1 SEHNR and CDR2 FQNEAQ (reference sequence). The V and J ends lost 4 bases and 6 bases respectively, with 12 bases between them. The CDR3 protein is CASSYLSSNGYTF. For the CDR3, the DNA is TGTGCCAGCAGCTATCTTAGCTCGAATGGCTACACCTTC.

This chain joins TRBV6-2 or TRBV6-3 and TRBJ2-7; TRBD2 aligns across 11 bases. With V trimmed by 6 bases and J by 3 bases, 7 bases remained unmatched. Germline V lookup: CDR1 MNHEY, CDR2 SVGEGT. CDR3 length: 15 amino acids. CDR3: CASRRHSGRVYEQYF. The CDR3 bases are TGTGCCAGCAGAAGACATAGCGGGAGGGTCTACGAGCAGTACTTC.

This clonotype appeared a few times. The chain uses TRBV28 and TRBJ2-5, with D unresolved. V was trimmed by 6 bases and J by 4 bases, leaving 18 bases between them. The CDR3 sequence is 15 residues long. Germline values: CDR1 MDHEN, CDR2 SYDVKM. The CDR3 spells CASSPRTALVETQYF. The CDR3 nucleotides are TGTGCCAGCAGCCCCAGGACCGCTTTGGTAGAGACCCAGTACTTC.

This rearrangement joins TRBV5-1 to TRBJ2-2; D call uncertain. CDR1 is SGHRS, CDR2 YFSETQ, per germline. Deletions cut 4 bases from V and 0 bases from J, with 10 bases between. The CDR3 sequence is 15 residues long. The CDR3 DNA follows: TGCGCCAGCAGCCCCGTGACATCGAACACCGGGGAGCTGTTTTTT. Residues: CASSPVTSNTGELFF. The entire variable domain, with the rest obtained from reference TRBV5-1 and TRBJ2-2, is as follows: KAGVTQTPRYLIKTRGQQVTLSCSPISGHRSVSWYQQTPGQGLQFLFEYFSETQRNKGNFPGRFSGRQFSNSRSEMNVSTLELGDSALYLCASSPVTSNTGELFFGEGSRLTVL.

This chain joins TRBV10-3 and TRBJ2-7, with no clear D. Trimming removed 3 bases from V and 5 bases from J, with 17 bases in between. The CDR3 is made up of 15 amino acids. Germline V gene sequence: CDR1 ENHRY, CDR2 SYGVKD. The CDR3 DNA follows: TGTGCCATCAGTGACCTCGGGCGGCCAGGCGACGAGCAGTACTTC. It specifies CAISDLGRPGDEQYF.

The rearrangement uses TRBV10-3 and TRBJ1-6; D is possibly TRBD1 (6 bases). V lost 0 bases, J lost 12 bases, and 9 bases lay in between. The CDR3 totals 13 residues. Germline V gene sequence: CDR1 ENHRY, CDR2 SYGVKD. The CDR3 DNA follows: TGTGCCATCAGTGAGTCGACAGGCCAACCCCTCCACTTT. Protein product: CAISESTGQPLHF.

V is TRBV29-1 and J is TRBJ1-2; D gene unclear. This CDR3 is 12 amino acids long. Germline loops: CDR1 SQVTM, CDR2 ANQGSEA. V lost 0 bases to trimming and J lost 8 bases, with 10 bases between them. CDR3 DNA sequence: TGCAGCGTTGAAGATCTTGGTCAGGGCTACACCTTC. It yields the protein CSVEDLGQGYTF.

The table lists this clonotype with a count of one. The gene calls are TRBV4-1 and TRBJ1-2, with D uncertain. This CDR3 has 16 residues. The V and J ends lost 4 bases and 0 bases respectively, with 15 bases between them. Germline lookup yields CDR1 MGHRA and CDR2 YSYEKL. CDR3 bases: TGCGCCAGCAGCCTTGGGCCGGACGGAGCTAACTATGGCTACACCTTC. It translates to CASSLGPDGANYGYTF.

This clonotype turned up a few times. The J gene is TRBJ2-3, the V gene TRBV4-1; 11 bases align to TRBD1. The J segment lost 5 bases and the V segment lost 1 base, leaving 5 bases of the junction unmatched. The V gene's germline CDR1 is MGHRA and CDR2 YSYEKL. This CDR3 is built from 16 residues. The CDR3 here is CASSQVGTGGEDTQYF. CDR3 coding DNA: TGCGCCAGCAGCCAAGTGGGGACAGGGGGTGAAGATACGCAGTATTTT.

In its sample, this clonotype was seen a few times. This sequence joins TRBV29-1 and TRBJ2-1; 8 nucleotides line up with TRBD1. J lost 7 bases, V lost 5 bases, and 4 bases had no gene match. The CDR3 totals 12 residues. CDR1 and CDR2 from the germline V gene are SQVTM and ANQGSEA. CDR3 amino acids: CSVFRGRNEQFF. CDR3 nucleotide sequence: TGCAGCGTTTTCAGGGGGCGGAATGAGCAGTTCTTC.

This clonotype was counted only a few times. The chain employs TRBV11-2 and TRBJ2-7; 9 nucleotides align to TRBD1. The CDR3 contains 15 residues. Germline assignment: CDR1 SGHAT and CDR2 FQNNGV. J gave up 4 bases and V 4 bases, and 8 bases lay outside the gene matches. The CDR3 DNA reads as TGTGCCAGCAGCTCCTTAGACAGGGGGGGGTACGAGCAGTACTTC. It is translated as CASSSLDRGGYEQYF.

Here the CDR3 reads CASSLAAGGPPNEQFF. Here the CDR3 DNA reads TGTGCCAGCAGCTTAGCTGCGGGGGGCCCCCCGAATGAGCAGTTCTTC. The chain employs TRBV7-9 and TRBJ2-1, with 8 bases that match TRBD2. CDR1 SEHNR and CDR2 FQNEAQ come from the germline V gene (reference sequence). J lost 7 bases, V lost 0 bases, and 8 bases had no gene match. CDR3 length equals 16 residues.

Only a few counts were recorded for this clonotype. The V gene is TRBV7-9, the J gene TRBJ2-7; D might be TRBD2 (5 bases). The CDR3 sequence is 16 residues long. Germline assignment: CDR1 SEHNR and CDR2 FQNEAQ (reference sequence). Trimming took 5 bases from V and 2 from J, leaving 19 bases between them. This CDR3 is CASSPGAAVGTYEQYF. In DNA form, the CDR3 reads TGTGCCAGCAGCCCAGGTGCAGCGGTGGGAACCTACGAGCAGTACTTC.

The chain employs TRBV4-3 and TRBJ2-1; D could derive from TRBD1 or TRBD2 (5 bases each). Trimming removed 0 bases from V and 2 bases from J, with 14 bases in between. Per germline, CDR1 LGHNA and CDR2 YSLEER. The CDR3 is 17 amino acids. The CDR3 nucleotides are TGCGCCAGCAGCCAAGATCTTGGGGGAGAAGCCTACAATGAGCAGTTCTTC. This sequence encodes CASSQDLGGEAYNEQFF.